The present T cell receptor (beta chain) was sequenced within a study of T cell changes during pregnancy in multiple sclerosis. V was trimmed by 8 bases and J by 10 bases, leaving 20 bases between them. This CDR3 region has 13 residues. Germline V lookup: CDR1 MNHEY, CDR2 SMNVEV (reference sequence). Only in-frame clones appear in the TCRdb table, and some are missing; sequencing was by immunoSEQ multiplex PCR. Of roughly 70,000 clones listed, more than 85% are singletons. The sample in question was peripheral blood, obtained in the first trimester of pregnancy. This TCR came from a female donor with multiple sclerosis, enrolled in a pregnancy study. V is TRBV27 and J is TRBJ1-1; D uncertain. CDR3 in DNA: TGTGCCAGCGTCAGCCGGCCGGGGTTGGTAGCTTTCTTT. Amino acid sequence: CASVSRPGLVAFF.